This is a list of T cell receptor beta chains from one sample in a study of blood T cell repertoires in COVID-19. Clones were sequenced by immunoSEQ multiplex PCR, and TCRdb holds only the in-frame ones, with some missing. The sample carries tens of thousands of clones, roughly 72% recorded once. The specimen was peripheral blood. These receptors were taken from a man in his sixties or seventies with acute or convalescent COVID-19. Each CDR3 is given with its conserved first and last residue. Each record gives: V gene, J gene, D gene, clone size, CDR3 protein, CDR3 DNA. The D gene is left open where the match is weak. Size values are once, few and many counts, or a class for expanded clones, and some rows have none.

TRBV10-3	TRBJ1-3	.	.	CAISEGQSLNTIYF	TGTGCCATCAGTGAGGGCCAATCCCTGAACACCATATATTTT
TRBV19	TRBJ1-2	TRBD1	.	CASRQGDGGYTF	TGTGCCTCCCGGCAGGGGGACGGTGGCTACACCTTC
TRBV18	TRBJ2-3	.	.	CASSPPSDTQYF	TGTGCCAGCTCACCACCTTCGGATACGCAGTATTTT
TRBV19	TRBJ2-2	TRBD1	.	CASSLTGGDTGELFF	TGTGCCAGTAGTCTGACAGGGGGTGACACCGGGGAGCTGTTTTTT
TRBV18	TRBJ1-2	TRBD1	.	CASSLGQGNYGYTF	TGTGCCAGCTCTCTGGGACAGGGGAACTATGGCTACACCTTC
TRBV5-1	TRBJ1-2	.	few	CASSLNRNYGYTF	TGCGCCAGCAGCTTGAACAGAAACTATGGCTACACCTTC
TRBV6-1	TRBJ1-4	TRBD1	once	CASSPTGGSEKLFF	TGTGCCAGCAGTCCGACAGGGGGCAGCGAAAAACTGTTTTTT
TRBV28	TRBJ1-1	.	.	CASGSGKDTEAFF	TGTGCCAGCGGGTCGGGGAAAGACACTGAAGCTTTCTTT
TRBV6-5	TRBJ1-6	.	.	CASSWGEGTPLHF	TGTGCCAGCAGTTGGGGGGAAGGGACACCCCTCCACTTT
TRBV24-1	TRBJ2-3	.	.	CATSPSGSRRQDTQYF	TGTGCCACCAGCCCTTCAGGGTCCCGTCGCCAAGATACGCAGTATTTT
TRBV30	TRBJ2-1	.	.	CAWSTGQSNEQFF	TGTGCCTGGAGTACTGGACAGAGCAATGAGCAGTTCTTC
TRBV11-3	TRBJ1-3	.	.	CASSPGTPGNTIYF	TGTGCCAGCAGCCCCGGGACACCTGGAAACACCATATATTTT
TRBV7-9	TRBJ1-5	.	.	CASSPQGHLNQPQHF	TGTGCCAGCAGCCCTCAGGGCCACCTCAATCAGCCCCAGCATTTT
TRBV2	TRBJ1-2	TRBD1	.	CASSLDRAYGYTF	TGTGCCAGCAGTCTCGACAGGGCGTATGGCTACACCTTC
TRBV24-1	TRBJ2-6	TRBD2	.	CATSGREGTLGGANVLTF	TGTGCCACCAGTGGGCGGGAGGGAACTCTCGGTGGGGCCAACGTCCTGACTTTC
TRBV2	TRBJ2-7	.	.	CASSAGTRAYEQYF	TGTGCCAGCAGCGCCGGGACAAGAGCCTACGAGCAGTACTTC
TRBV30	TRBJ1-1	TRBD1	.	CAWSATGDEAFF	TGTGCCTGGAGTGCGACAGGGGATGAAGCTTTCTTT
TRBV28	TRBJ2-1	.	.	CASSLAREPNEQFF	TGTGCCAGCAGTCTGGCGCGGGAACCCAATGAGCAGTTCTTC
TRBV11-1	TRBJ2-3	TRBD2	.	CASSPLSGSTDTQYF	TGTGCCAGCAGCCCACTTAGCGGGAGCACAGATACGCAGTATTTT
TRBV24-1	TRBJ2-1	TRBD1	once	CATSDLTGGASDEQFF	TGTGCCACCAGTGATTTGACAGGGGGCGCGTCGGATGAGCAGTTCTTC
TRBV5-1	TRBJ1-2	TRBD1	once	CASSFRTGGNGYTF	TGCGCCAGCAGCTTTAGGACAGGAGGTAATGGCTACACCTTC
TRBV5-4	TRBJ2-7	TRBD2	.	CASSLGAGGTFYEQYF	TGTGCCAGCAGCTTGGGGGCCGGGGGGACCTTCTACGAGCAGTACTTC
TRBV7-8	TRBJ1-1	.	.	CASSFIGGNTEAFF	TGTGCCAGCAGCTTTATCGGCGGTAACACTGAAGCTTTCTTT
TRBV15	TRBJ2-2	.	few	CATSRPLSGANTGELFF	TGTGCCACCAGCAGACCCCTCTCAGGGGCGAACACCGGGGAGCTGTTTTTT
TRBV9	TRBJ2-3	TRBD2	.	CASSVGTSGRTDTQYF	TGTGCCAGCAGCGTAGGGACTAGCGGGAGGACTGATACGCAGTATTTT
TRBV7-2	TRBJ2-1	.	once	CASSLFLGDNSYNEQFF	TGTGCCAGCAGCTTATTCCTGGGGGACAACTCCTACAATGAGCAGTTCTTC
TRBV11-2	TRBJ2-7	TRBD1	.	CASSRRDSPYEQYF	TGTGCCAGCAGCCGCAGGGACAGCCCCTACGAGCAGTACTTC
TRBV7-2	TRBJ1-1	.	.	CASSWTQVGTEAFF	TGTGCCAGCAGCTGGACACAAGTGGGCACTGAAGCTTTCTTT
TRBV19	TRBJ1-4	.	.	CASSLRPGATNEKLFF	TGTGCCAGTAGTTTAAGACCAGGCGCAACTAATGAAAAACTGTTTTTT
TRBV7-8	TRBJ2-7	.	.	CASSASRTEGPYEQYF	TGTGCCAGCAGCGCAAGCCGGACAGAAGGGCCCTACGAGCAGTACTTC
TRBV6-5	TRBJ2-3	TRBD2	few	CASTVAGRGTDTQYF	TGTGCCAGTACCGTAGCGGGGAGGGGCACAGATACGCAGTATTTT
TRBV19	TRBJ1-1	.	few	CASSITGGNTEAFF	TGTGCCAGTAGTATCACCGGGGGGAACACTGAAGCTTTCTTT
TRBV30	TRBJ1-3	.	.	CAWNRGGSSGNTIYF	TGTGCCTGGAATAGGGGGGGCAGCTCTGGAAACACCATATATTTT
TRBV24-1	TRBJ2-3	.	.	CATSNPTGTDTQYF	TGTGCCACCTCAAACCCCACAGGGACAGATACGCAGTATTTT
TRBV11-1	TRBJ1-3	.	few	CASSLDSYSGNTIYF	TGTGCCAGCAGCTTGGACAGCTACTCTGGAAACACCATATATTTT
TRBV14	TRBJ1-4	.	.	CASSLGDTTNEKLFF	TGTGCCAGCAGCCTGGGGGACACAACTAATGAAAAACTGTTTTTT
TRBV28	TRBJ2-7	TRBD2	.	CASTPGGTSGYEQYF	TGTGCCAGCACCCCCGGAGGGACTAGCGGCTACGAGCAGTACTTC
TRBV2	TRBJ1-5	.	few	CASSEVREAQPQHF	TGTGCCAGCAGTGAAGTAAGGGAGGCGCAGCCCCAGCATTTT
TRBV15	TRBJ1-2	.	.	CATSRNRGSGYTF	TGTGCCACCAGCAGGAACCGGGGGTCTGGCTACACCTTC
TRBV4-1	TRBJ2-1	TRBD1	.	CASSQLFNRDRGSYNEQFF	TGCGCCAGCAGCCAACTATTCAACCGGGACAGGGGATCCTACAATGAGCAGTTCTTC
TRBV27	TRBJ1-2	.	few	CASSFGGDYGYTF	TGTGCCAGCAGTTTCGGGGGAGACTATGGCTACACCTTC
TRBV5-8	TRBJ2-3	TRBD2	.	CASSLIKFSGVGTDTQYF	TGTGCCAGCAGCCTAATAAAATTCAGCGGGGTGGGGACAGATACGCAGTATTTT
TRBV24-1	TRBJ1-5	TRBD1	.	CATSAHGQGGQPQHF	TGTGCCACCAGTGCGCACGGACAGGGTGGCCAGCCCCAGCATTTT
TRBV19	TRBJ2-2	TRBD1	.	CASSITGGAIGELFF	TGTGCCAGTAGTATCACAGGGGGCGCGATCGGGGAGCTGTTTTTT
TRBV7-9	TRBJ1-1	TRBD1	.	CASSFGTGGAEAFF	TGTGCCAGCAGCTTCGGGACAGGGGGGGCTGAAGCTTTCTTT
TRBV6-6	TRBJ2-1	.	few	CASSPPGGPYNEQFF	TGTGCCAGCAGCCCTCCGGGGGGCCCCTACAATGAGCAGTTCTTC